The clone carrying this T cell receptor beta chain has just a few counts. The data derive from a study of blood T cells in healthy people across ages. A J-beta primer mix and a sample-barcoded 5' primer were used in a second PCR of about 6 to 12 cycles. Researchers report that a template-switch adaptor with 12 random nucleotides tagged each cDNA molecule. TCRdb ran MiXCR on the 5' RACE reads and lists one entry per CDR3 protein. Here the sample spans almost 550,000 distinct CDR3 sequences, approximately 25% being singletons. In germline, CDR1 is KGHDR, CDR2 SFDVKD. This CDR3 is 15 amino acids long. Between the trimmed V and J ends, which lost 5 bases and 2 bases, there was a span of 14 bases. The data also belong to a second study, concerning T cells of mothers and their children. That report notes: Similar thymic selection effects on TCR recombination output appear in pairs, both related and unrelated.

The chain recombines TRBV24-1 with TRBJ2-5; perhaps TRBD1 as D (6 bases). Input material: blood. The clonotype originates from a boy between 10 and 17 years old in good health. The DNA for the CDR3 is TGTGCCACCAGTGGCGTCAGGGGCGGACAAGAGACCCAGTACTTC. This encodes CATSGVRGGQETQYF.